What follows are 26 T cell receptor beta chains derived from one specimen sequenced in a study of control samples from healthy donors and cancer patients. Clones were read by immunoSEQ multiplex PCR, and TCRdb kept only the in-frame ones, dropping some. The table records 55,000 to 65,000 clones, about 90% of them present only once. Material for sequencing was PBMCs. The receptors were gathered from an older woman with lung cancer.

The V call is TRBV27, the J call TRBJ1-4, with TRBD1 identical over 9 bases. CDR1 is MNHEY, CDR2 SMNVEV, per germline (reference sequence). With 11 bases clipped from V and 8 bases from J, the junction kept 6 bases outside the gene matches. This CDR3 contains 12 residues. The CDR3: CASGDREEKLFF. DNA of the CDR3: TGTGCCTCAGGGGACAGGGAGGAAAAACTGTTTTTT.

The rearrangement joins TRBV5-1 to TRBJ1-2; D possibly corresponds to TRBD1 (6 bases). Between the trimmed V and J ends, which lost 4 bases and 3 bases, there was a span of 10 bases. CDR3 length: 13 residues. Per the germline V gene, CDR1 is SGHRS and CDR2 is YFSETQ. The CDR3 is CASSMDSYYGYTF. Here the CDR3 DNA reads TGCGCCAGCAGCATGGACAGCTACTATGGCTACACCTTC.

V and J are TRBV7-9 and TRBJ1-1; D uncertain. V lost 1 base and J lost 11, with 14 bases in between. The CDR3 extends over 13 amino acids. From germline, CDR1 is SEHNR and CDR2 FQNEAQ (reference sequence). The CDR3 DNA reads TGTGCCAGCAGCTTAGATGCCACTACCGAGGCTTTCTTT. Its protein is CASSLDATTEAFF.

This chain joins TRBV5-1 and TRBJ2-1; D not certain. V was trimmed by 7 bases and J by 0 bases, leaving 11 bases between them. The CDR3 totals 14 residues. CDR1 SGHRS and CDR2 YFSETQ come from the germline V gene. As DNA, the CDR3 is TGCGCCAGCGGGCAGGATAGCTCCTACAATGAGCAGTTCTTC. Translated: CASGQDSSYNEQFF.

This clone turned up a few times. Other nucleotide sequences from this sample produce the same CDR3. This chain links TRBV7-3 with TRBJ1-1; D might be TRBD1 (5 bases). The germline gives CDR1 SGHTA, CDR2 FQGTGA. Trimming took 5 bases from V and 1 from J, leaving 8 bases between them. There are 13 residues in the CDR3. The CDR3: CASSVDRNTEAFF. The CDR3 nucleotides are TGTGCCAGCAGCGTCGACAGGAACACTGAAGCTTTCTTT.

The genes are TRBV7-8 and TRBJ2-2; 7 nucleotides line up with TRBD1. This CDR3 is 18 amino acids long. Germline V CDR1 and CDR2: SGHVS, FQNEAQ. Trimming cost V 1 base and J 1 base; bases outside gene matches: 9. In DNA, the CDR3 is TGTGCCAGCAGCTTAGTGAAAACCGGGACAGTGAACACCGGGGAGCTGTTTTTT. Amino acid sequence: CASSLVKTGTVNTGELFF. Combining the CDR3 with reference TRBV7-8 and TRBJ2-2 gives the whole variable domain GAGVSQSPRYKVAKRGQDVALRCDPISGHVSLFWYQQALGQGPEFLTYFQNEAQLDKSGLPSDRFFAERPEGSVSTLKIQRTQQEDSAVYLCASSLVKTGTVNTGELFFGEGSRLTVL.

V gene TRBV10-3 combines with J gene TRBJ1-1, with D perhaps TRBD1 (6 bases). Trimming stripped 0 bases from V and 7 bases from J, with 15 bases between. The CDR3 sequence is 15 residues long. Germline CDR1 reads ENHRY; CDR2 reads SYGVKD. CDR3: CAISESAGENLEAFF. CDR3 bases: TGTGCCATCAGTGAGTCGGCAGGGGAAAACCTTGAAGCTTTCTTT.

J is TRBJ1-4 and V is TRBV13; possibly TRBD1 for D (6 bases). The germline V and J ends were trimmed by 5 bases and 5 bases, with 9 bases remaining between them. The CDR3 sequence is 13 residues long. Germline lookup yields CDR1 PRHDT and CDR2 FYEKMQ (reference sequence). CDR3 in DNA: TGTGCCAGCAGCAACGGACAGAATGAAAAACTGTTTTTT. This codes for CASSNGQNEKLFF.

The gene calls are TRBV28 and TRBJ1-1; possible D gene TRBD1, 5 bases. V was shortened by 7 bases and J by 3 bases, with 12 bases between the two germline ends. This CDR3 is built from 13 residues. Looked up from germline, CDR1 is MDHEN and CDR2 is SYDVKM. Written as DNA, the CDR3 is TGTGCCAGCATAGTCCAGGGACACACTGAAGCTTTCTTT. Its protein product is CASIVQGHTEAFF.

The V call is TRBV14, the J call TRBJ1-1; the D is unclear. With 8 bases removed from V and 1 base from J, the gap between germline ends came to 5 bases. The CDR3 length is 11 residues. Germline V gene sequence: CDR1 SGHDN, CDR2 FVKESK. The CDR3 spells CASGKNTEAFF. The CDR3 bases are TGTGCCAGCGGAAAGAACACTGAAGCTTTCTTT.

The chain combines TRBV9 with TRBJ1-1; 11 nucleotides line up with TRBD1. V dropped 4 bases and J dropped 12; count of bases not matched to a gene: 8. CDR1 is SGDLS, CDR2 YYNGEE, per germline. The CDR3 is 13 residues long. The CDR3 is CASSIGTGGKTFF. The CDR3 nucleotides are TGTGCCAGCAGCATCGGGACAGGGGGAAAAACTTTCTTT.

The rearrangement joins TRBV15 to TRBJ2-7; 9 nucleotides match TRBD1. J lost 2 bases, V lost 3 bases, and 5 bases had no gene match. The CDR3 runs to 15 residues. Germline CDR1 and CDR2: LNHNV and YYDKDF (reference sequence). CDR3 residues: CATSSTRTGAYEQYF. The CDR3 coding sequence is TGTGCCACCAGCAGTACCCGGACAGGGGCCTACGAGCAGTACTTC.

The J gene is TRBJ2-1, the V gene TRBV5-1; 13 nucleotides line up with TRBD2. Unmatched junction bases numbered 10, after V lost 4 bases and J lost 0 bases. The CDR3 spans 19 residues. Per the germline V gene, CDR1 is SGHRS and CDR2 is YFSETQ. The CDR3 spells CASSLTSGGPRFSYNEQFF. The CDR3 coding sequence is TGCGCCAGCAGCCTGACTAGCGGGGGGCCCCGTTTCTCCTACAATGAGCAGTTCTTC.

The chain joins TRBV7-9 to TRBJ2-3; D gene unclear. The V end was cut by 6 bases, the J end by 6 bases, with 7 bases between. The germline CDR1 and CDR2 sequences are SEHNR and FQNEAQ (reference sequence). This CDR3 has 11 residues. In DNA, the CDR3 is TGTGCCAGCAGTCTTTCGGATACGCAGTATTTT. Protein product: CASSLSDTQYF.

The chain employs TRBV4-2 and TRBJ2-2; a possible D gene is TRBD1 (6 bases). The germline V gene has CDR1 LGHNA and CDR2 YNFKEQ. The V gene lost 4 bases and the J gene lost 0 bases, with 12 bases spanning the gap. This CDR3 has 16 residues. Here the CDR3 reads CASSPSTGTNTGELFF. DNA for the CDR3: TGTGCCAGCAGCCCTTCAACAGGGACGAACACCGGGGAGCTGTTTTTT.

The chain recombines TRBV28 with TRBJ2-2, with 8 bases lining up with TRBD2. Germline V CDR1 and CDR2: MDHEN, SYDVKM. The CDR3 is 16 residues long. Unmatched junction bases numbered 9, after V lost 5 bases and J lost 4 bases. The CDR3 here is CASSAFGLASTGELFF. CDR3 DNA sequence: TGTGCCAGCAGTGCTTTTGGACTAGCAAGCACCGGGGAGCTGTTTTTT.

The chain employs TRBV29-1 and TRBJ1-1; TRBD1 aligns across 10 bases. Losses at the gene ends were 1 base for V and 3 bases for J; bases not matched to a gene: 5. CDR3 size: 15 residues. The germline V gene encodes CDR1 SQVTM and CDR2 ANQGSEA. The CDR3 nucleotides are TGCAGCGTTGAAGGGACAGGGGGTAGTTACACTGAAGCTTTCTTT. Translating it yields CSVEGTGGSYTEAFF.

CDR3 region: CASSQWGGTQYF. In DNA form, the CDR3 reads TGTGCCAGCAGCCAGTGGGGGGGTACGCAGTATTTT. The rearrangement uses TRBV3-1 (or the pseudogene TRBV3-2) and TRBJ2-3; 7 nucleotides match TRBD2. J was trimmed by 8 bases and V by 3 bases; bases with no gene match: 2. Germline V gene lookup returns CDR1 LGHDT and CDR2 YNNKEL (reference sequence). The CDR3 runs to 12 residues.

The chain links TRBV19 to TRBJ2-1; the match to TRBD1 covers 9 bases. In germline, CDR1 is LNHDA, CDR2 SQIVND (reference sequence). V gave up 8 bases and J gave up 14 bases; unmatched junction bases: 16. The CDR3 runs to 14 residues. CDR3 region: CASQRTGDKKSEFF. CDR3 DNA sequence: TGTGCCAGTCAAAGGACAGGGGACAAGAAGTCGGAGTTCTTC.

The chain has TRBV7-3 and TRBJ2-6, with D tentatively TRBD1 (6 bases). Between the trimmed V and J ends, which lost 6 bases and 2 bases, there was a span of 23 bases. The CDR3 length is 19 residues. Germline V gene sequence: CDR1 SGHTA, CDR2 FQGTGA. The CDR3 DNA sequence: TGTGCCAGCAGTCCATTAGGCTGGGGGCGCAGCCCTGGGGCCAACGTCCTGACTTTC. Its protein product is CASSPLGWGRSPGANVLTF.

This clone was counted between two and nine times. V and J are TRBV29-1 and TRBJ1-2; D remains ambiguous. The V gene lost 7 bases and the J gene lost 4 bases, with 10 bases spanning the gap. CDR3 length equals 11 residues. Germline V gene sequence: CDR1 SQVTM, CDR2 ANQGSEA. Written as DNA, the CDR3 is TGCAGCGCTGACCGGGGCTATGGCTACACCTTC. Its translation is CSADRGYGYTF.

This clone turned up a few times. This chain links TRBV6-5 with TRBJ1-1; 9 bases match TRBD1. From germline, CDR1 is MNHEY and CDR2 SVGAGI. CDR3 length: 14 amino acids. J was trimmed by 7 bases and V by 4 bases; bases with no gene match: 7. The CDR3 coding sequence is TGTGCCAGCAGTTTGCTCGGACAGGGGAATGAAGCTTTCTTT. This codes for CASSLLGQGNEAFF.

The chain uses TRBV9 and TRBJ1-3; D remains ambiguous. This CDR3 has 14 amino acids. V was pared by 5 bases and J by 3 bases, with 12 bases between. CDR1 is SGDLS and CDR2 is YYNGEE in the germline V gene. CDR3 amino acids: CASSTSGGGNTIYF. The CDR3 DNA is TGTGCCAGCAGTACCTCTGGAGGTGGAAACACCATATATTTT.

The sample holds a few counts of this clone. V is TRBV14 and J is TRBJ2-7; D uncertain. Trimming cost V 1 base and J 6 bases, with 4 bases left between them. This CDR3 contains 11 residues. Germline-derived CDR1 and CDR2 are SGHDN and FVKESK. CDR3 DNA sequence: TGTGCCAGCAGCCAAGGTTTCGAGCAGTACTTC. This sequence encodes CASSQGFEQYF.

This chain links TRBV12-3 or TRBV12-4 with TRBJ1-5; D is uncertain. This CDR3 is 13 amino acids long. V lost 3 bases and J lost 5, with 8 bases in between. The CDR3 loop reads CASSFPPDQPQHF. Here the CDR3 DNA reads TGTGCCAGCAGTTTCCCGCCGGATCAGCCCCAGCATTTT.

This chain uses TRBV7-6 with TRBJ2-2; 16 bases line up with TRBD2. The CDR3 runs to 19 residues. CDR1 and CDR2 (germline): SGHVS, FNYEAQ. V was pared by 5 bases and J by 6 bases, with 12 bases of the junction left unmatched. CDR3 nucleotides: TGTGCCAGCAGCACAGCCGGGACTAGCGGGAGGGTGAAGGCCGGGGAGCTGTTTTTT. It encodes CASSTAGTSGRVKAGELFF.